This paragraph covers one T cell receptor beta chain sequence. This sample was taken from a study of blood T cell repertoires in COVID-19. Turning to the study itself: Material from acute and convalescent COVID-19 was sourced from the United States, Italy and Spain. The analysed material was cDNA or gDNA that came from T cells, B-cell-depleted T cells, or PBMCs.

The ends were cut back, 0 bases at V and 7 bases at J, with 12 bases in the middle. CDR1 and CDR2 (germline): MNHEY, SVGAGI. This CDR3 region has 14 residues. In the authors' workflow: Cell counts per sample came from amplifying reference gene primers. TCRdb's copy holds only in-frame clones and misses some; the assay was immunoSEQ multiplex PCR. V, J and clone size are those of that table, while D and trimming were read from the DNA. This sample has about 160,000 clones, with roughly 73% found just once. V usage is TRBV6-5 and J usage is TRBJ1-2, with D tentatively TRBD1 (5 bases). The sequenced sample was peripheral blood. The clonotype originates from a man between 65 and 79 years old with acute or convalescent COVID-19. CDR3: CASSYSMAGVGYTF. The CDR3 nucleotides are TGTGCCAGCAGTTACTCGATGGCGGGGGTTGGCTACACCTTC.